This T cell receptor (beta chain) was sequenced in a study of tissue T cells after allogeneic stem cell transplantation (dated by TCRdb to between 2021 and 2023). As for the study more broadly: Over a roughly 3-year period, 6 to 8 adult allo-HCT recipients with steroid-refractory GVHD were prospectively enrolled in a research-autopsy study. The study profiled TCR beta repertoires across many tissues from research autopsies of patients with and without GVHD, plus mouse models of GVHD. All GVHD patients received grafts from donors, four unmodified and three CD34-selected to deplete T cells. Pre-transplant PBMCs were of recipient origin and were available from about five GVHD patients. The human arm was conducted as a prospective observational study, and neither blinding nor randomization was performed. All GVHD patients had gastrointestinal GVHD and received several lines of GVHD-directed therapy; 4 or 5 also had skin involvement. For viably preserved blood and marrow, CD3+ T cells were flow-sorted when cell numbers allowed, whereas DNA was extracted directly from smaller samples. Results the study describes overall, beyond this receptor: Within patients, how anatomically similar tissues were was a major factor shaping TCR repertoire composition, regardless of disease or transplant status. The study did not determine which tissue TCRs were alloreactive or antigen-specific, and some clones might have been persisting host cells. Blood and spleen T cells captured only a limited portion of the TCR repertoire detected in tissues, in both patients and mice. The patient cohort was small and varied clinically, and sampling depth was recognized as a limitation. Few T cell clones were found to be shared across patients, but shared repertoire signatures across patients were revealed in a tissue-specific fashion by motif-based clustering.

Reading the label with the study, this specimen's time point is: recipient (host-origin) PBMCs collected before allo-HCT. Libraries came from the immunoSEQ multiplex PCR assay. TCRbeta CDR3 sequencing was performed at survey depth by Adaptive Biotechnologies, and CDR3 sequences, V/J genes, productive frequency and template counts were reported. TCR beta CDR3 regions were amplified from genomic DNA rather than RNA. Turning to the authors' computational methods: Pairwise repertoire overlap between tissues was quantified with Jensen-Shannon divergence, where 1 means complete divergence and 0 identical. Tissues were grouped by single-linkage agglomerative hierarchical clustering of pairwise JSD values, and the clustering results were shown as dendrograms. All patient samples were analyzed with GLIPH2 using simulation_depth 1000, kmer_min_depth 3 and cdr3_length_cutoff 8, and only groups containing more than two unique CDR3s were kept. A standardized tissue-overlap score extrapolated Jaccard GLIPH-group overlap across patients to a standard repertoire size of 1000 clones. Linear mixed-effect models, with tissue as a fixed effect and individual as a random effect, were used to test how diversity related to clinical or experimental variables. Imported from immuneACCESS, the table was reduced by TCRdb to in-frame sequences with V and J called. These copies leave out some clones; in studies compared against another copy, an unresolved V gene accounts for under half, and the cause of the remainder is not known. V, J and clone size are those of that table, while D and trimming were read from the DNA. The table for this sample lists about 42,000 clones; roughly 92% of them were counted only once. The leading ten clones occupy about 4% of the sample.

The CDR3 covers 15 residues, taking in both the cysteine and the phenylalanine. Just CDR3 DNA is preserved here, 45 bases in frame from base 1. CDR1 and CDR2 are read off the germline V gene as LGHNT and FRNRAP. V and J lose 2 bases and 1 base, and a span of 10 bases separates them. Of note for this clone: Its antigen is unknown. No base qualities exist here, and no much larger clone lies one base off it.

The source was blood, collected before transplantation. This clonotype was obtained from a woman aged 35 to 70 who later had graft-versus-host disease after an allogeneic stem cell transplant. The chain is made from TRBV12-5 and TRBJ2-3; a weak D assignment points to TRBD2 (6 bases agree). Read as DNA, the sequence is TGTGCTAGTGGTTTGCCCCCGGGGGGCACAGATACGCAGTATTTT. Translated, it gives CASGLPPGGTDTQYF. The full variable domain, with segments outside the CDR3 supplied by the reference TRBV12-5 and TRBJ2-3 proteins, appears as DARVTQTPRHKVTEMGQEVTMRCQPILGHNTVFWYRQTMMQGLELLAYFRNRAPLDDSGMPKDRFSAEMPDATLATLKIQPSEPRDSAVYFCASGLPPGGTDTQYFGPGTRLTVL.